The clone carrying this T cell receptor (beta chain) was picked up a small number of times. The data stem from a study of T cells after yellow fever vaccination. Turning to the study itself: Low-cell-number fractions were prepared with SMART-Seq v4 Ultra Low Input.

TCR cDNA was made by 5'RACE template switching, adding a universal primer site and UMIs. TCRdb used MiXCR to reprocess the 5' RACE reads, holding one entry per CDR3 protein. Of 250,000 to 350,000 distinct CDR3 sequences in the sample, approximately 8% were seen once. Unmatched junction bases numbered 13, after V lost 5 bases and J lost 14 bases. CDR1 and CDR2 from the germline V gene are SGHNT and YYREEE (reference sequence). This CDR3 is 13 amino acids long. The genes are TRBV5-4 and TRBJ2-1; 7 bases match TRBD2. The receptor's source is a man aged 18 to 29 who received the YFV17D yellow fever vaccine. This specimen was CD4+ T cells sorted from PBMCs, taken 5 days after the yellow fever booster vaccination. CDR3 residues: CASSGVSGGIEFF. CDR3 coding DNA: TGTGCCAGCAGTGGAGTTTCGGGAGGTATAGAGTTCTTC.